Listed below are T cell receptor beta chains from one sample, sequenced in a study of OX40 agonist ivuxolimab in advanced cancers. The table came from immunoSEQ multiplex PCR; TCRdb's copy has only in-frame clones and leaves some out. The data show about 16,000 clones, with 80% to 95% seen just once and roughly 28% held by the top ten. Source: CD4+ or CD8+ T cells sorted from blood, taken in a trial of the OX40 agonist ivuxolimab. The source is an adult with an advanced solid tumor such as melanoma, head and neck, liver or kidney cancer. Both conserved end residues are part of each CDR3. Fields, in order: clone size, J gene, V gene, D gene, CDR3 DNA, CDR3 protein. The D gene is left open where the match is weak. Clone size is stated in some rows and not others, as once, few, many or a class when expanded.

clone size: -
J gene: TRBJ1-1
V gene: TRBV30
D gene: -
CDR3 DNA: TGTGCCTGGAGGGGGGCAGGGGCGAACACTGAAGCTTTCTTT
CDR3 protein: CAWRGAGANTEAFF

clone size: -
J gene: TRBJ2-2
V gene: TRBV6-5
D gene: -
CDR3 DNA: TGTGCCAGCAGTTACACCCACCCAGGGACCGGGGAGCTGTTTTTT
CDR3 protein: CASSYTHPGTGELFF

clone size: once
J gene: TRBJ2-1
V gene: TRBV2
D gene: TRBD2
CDR3 DNA: TGTGCCAGCAGCCTCCTTGTAGCGGGAGGGTACAATGAGCAGTTCTTC
CDR3 protein: CASSLLVAGGYNEQFF

clone size: -
J gene: TRBJ2-7
V gene: TRBV6-6
D gene: -
CDR3 DNA: TGTGCCAGCAGCCCGGCATCCTACGAGCAGTACTTC
CDR3 protein: CASSPASYEQYF

clone size: -
J gene: TRBJ2-7
V gene: TRBV6-5
D gene: -
CDR3 DNA: TGTGCCAGCAGTACGGGTTCAATTAGCGAGCAGTACTTC
CDR3 protein: CASSTGSISEQYF

clone size: -
J gene: TRBJ1-2
V gene: TRBV19
D gene: -
CDR3 DNA: TGTGCCAGTAGCGTAGGGCTTGGGTATGGCTACACCTTC
CDR3 protein: CASSVGLGYGYTF

clone size: -
J gene: TRBJ2-7
V gene: TRBV5-1
D gene: -
CDR3 DNA: TGCGCCAGCAGCCTGGGGGTCCAGATCTACGAGCAGTACTTC
CDR3 protein: CASSLGVQIYEQYF

clone size: -
J gene: TRBJ2-7
V gene: TRBV11-2
D gene: -
CDR3 DNA: TGTGCCAGCAGCTTAGATGGTCTTCTTACCTACGAGCAGTACTTC
CDR3 protein: CASSLDGLLTYEQYF

clone size: -
J gene: TRBJ2-1
V gene: TRBV5-5
D gene: -
CDR3 DNA: TGTGCCAGCAGCTTTGAGGGGTTGGGAGGCAATGAGCAGTTCTTC
CDR3 protein: CASSFEGLGGNEQFF

clone size: -
J gene: TRBJ2-7
V gene: TRBV19
D gene: -
CDR3 DNA: TGTGCCAGTAGTGAAGCGACAGCCGTCTACGAGCAGTACTTC
CDR3 protein: CASSEATAVYEQYF

clone size: -
J gene: TRBJ1-2
V gene: TRBV4-3
D gene: -
CDR3 DNA: TGCGCCAGCAGCCAAGTGGTAGCAGGGGTAAACTATGGCTACACCTTC
CDR3 protein: CASSQVVAGVNYGYTF

clone size: -
J gene: TRBJ2-7
V gene: TRBV6-6
D gene: -
CDR3 DNA: TGTGCCAGCAGTAGCGGAGGAGCGGACCTCTCCTACGAGCAGTACTTC
CDR3 protein: CASSSGGADLSYEQYF

clone size: -
J gene: TRBJ1-5
V gene: TRBV19
D gene: TRBD1
CDR3 DNA: TGTGCCAGTAGTATAGGACAGGGAAATCAGCCCCAGCATTTT
CDR3 protein: CASSIGQGNQPQHF

clone size: -
J gene: TRBJ1-4
V gene: TRBV6-1
D gene: TRBD1
CDR3 DNA: TGTGCCAGCAGTCAAGGACAGGGAGTTGAAAAACTGTTTTTT
CDR3 protein: CASSQGQGVEKLFF

clone size: -
J gene: TRBJ2-3
V gene: TRBV9
D gene: -
CDR3 DNA: TGTGCCAGCAGCGTAGATGGGGGATCGGGGACAGATACGCAGTATTTT
CDR3 protein: CASSVDGGSGTDTQYF

clone size: -
J gene: TRBJ2-3
V gene: TRBV6-6
D gene: -
CDR3 DNA: TGTGCCAGCGATCTCGGGGACCGAAGCACAGATACGCAGTATTTT
CDR3 protein: CASDLGDRSTDTQYF

clone size: once
J gene: TRBJ2-3
V gene: TRBV27
D gene: -
CDR3 DNA: TGTGCCACCAGAGCGGGCTGGGTAGATACGCAGTATTTT
CDR3 protein: CATRAGWVDTQYF

clone size: -
J gene: TRBJ2-7
V gene: TRBV5-4
D gene: -
CDR3 DNA: TGTGCCAGCAGCTTGGTCAGGCACCCTGGAGGGCAGTACTTC
CDR3 protein: CASSLVRHPGGQYF

clone size: -
J gene: TRBJ2-7
V gene: TRBV10-1
D gene: TRBD2
CDR3 DNA: TGCGCCAGCAGTCCGGGACTAGCGGCATACGAGCAGTACTTC
CDR3 protein: CASSPGLAAYEQYF

clone size: few
J gene: TRBJ1-1
V gene: TRBV6-5
D gene: -
CDR3 DNA: TGTGCCAGCAGTTACAACCGGGGCCTTGCCACTGAAGCTTTCTTT
CDR3 protein: CASSYNRGLATEAFF

clone size: -
J gene: TRBJ2-3
V gene: TRBV28
D gene: TRBD2
CDR3 DNA: TGTGCCAGCAGTTTTAAGGTGACTAGCGGCTATAGCACAGATACGCAGTATTTT
CDR3 protein: CASSFKVTSGYSTDTQYF

clone size: -
J gene: TRBJ2-3
V gene: TRBV4-3
D gene: TRBD2
CDR3 DNA: TGCGCCAGCAGCCAAAGCGGGGGGAGGACAGATACGCAGTATTTT
CDR3 protein: CASSQSGGRTDTQYF